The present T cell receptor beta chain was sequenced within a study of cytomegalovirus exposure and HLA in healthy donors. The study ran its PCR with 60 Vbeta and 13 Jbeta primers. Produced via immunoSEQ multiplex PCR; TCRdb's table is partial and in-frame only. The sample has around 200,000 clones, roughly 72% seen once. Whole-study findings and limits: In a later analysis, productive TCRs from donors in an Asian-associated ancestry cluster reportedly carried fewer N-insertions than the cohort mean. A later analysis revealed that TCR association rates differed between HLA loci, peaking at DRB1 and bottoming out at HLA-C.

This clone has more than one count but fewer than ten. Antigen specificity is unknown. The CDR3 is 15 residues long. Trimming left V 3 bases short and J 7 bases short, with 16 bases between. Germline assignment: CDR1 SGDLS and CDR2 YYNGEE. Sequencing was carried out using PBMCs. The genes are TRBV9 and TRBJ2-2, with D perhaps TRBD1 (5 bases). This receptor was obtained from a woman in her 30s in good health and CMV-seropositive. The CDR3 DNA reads TGTGCCAGCAGCGGACAAGGACAACATCTCGGGGAGCTGTTTTTT. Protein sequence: CASSGQGQHLGELFF.